The sequence of this TCR beta chain was determined in a study of a mutant IDH1 vaccine in newly diagnosed glioma. Looking at the study overall: Most had both radiotherapy and temozolomide beforehand; others had only one.

Whole-study findings and limits: Pseudoprogression seemed unlinked to shifts in top peripheral T cell clonotypes.

There are 17 residues in the CDR3. In germline, CDR1 is SEHNR, CDR2 FQNEAQ (reference sequence). The V end lost 5 bases, the J end lost 5 bases, and 22 bases lay between the germline ends. As concerns this clone: Its antigen is unknown.

The time point here: baseline, week 1 (first vaccination visit). Treatment of the sample: pre-vaccination baseline after standard-of-care therapy. Donor diagnoses consisted of new WHO grade 3 or 4 IDH1-mutant, ATRX-lost astrocytomas. Profiled with immunoSEQ multiplex PCR; TCRdb holds only in-frame clones, not every one. The profile shows roughly 16,000 clones, 70% to 80% of them singletons. This receptor was taken from a man aged 40-50 years with glioma. The chain links TRBV7-9 to TRBJ2-1; D may be TRBD2 (5 bases). The starting material was PBMCs, obtained from a glioma patient treated with radiotherapy, temozolomide or both. Written as DNA, the CDR3 is TGTGCCAGCAGCATCGGTACTGGAGGCAGACTGAACAATGAGCAGTTCTTC. This encodes CASSIGTGGRLNNEQFF. The whole variable domain, remainder taken from reference TRBV7-9 and TRBJ2-1, is DTGVSQNPRHKITKRGQNVTFRCDPISEHNRLYWYRQTLGQGPEFLTYFQNEAQLEKSRLLSDRFSAERPKGSFSTLEIQRTEQGDSAMYLCASSIGTGGRLNNEQFFGPGTRLTVL.